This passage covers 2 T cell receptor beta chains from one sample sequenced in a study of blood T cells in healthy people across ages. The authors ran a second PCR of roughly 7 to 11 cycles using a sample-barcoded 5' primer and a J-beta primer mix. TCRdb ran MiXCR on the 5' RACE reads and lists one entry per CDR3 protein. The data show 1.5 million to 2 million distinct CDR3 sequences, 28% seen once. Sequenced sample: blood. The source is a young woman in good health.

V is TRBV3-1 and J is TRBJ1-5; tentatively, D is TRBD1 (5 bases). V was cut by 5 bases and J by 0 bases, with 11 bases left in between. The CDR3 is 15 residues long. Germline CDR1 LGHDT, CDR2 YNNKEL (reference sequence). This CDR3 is CASSEGILSNQPQHF. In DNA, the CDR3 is TGTGCCAGCAGCGAGGGGATCCTTAGCAATCAGCCCCAGCATTTT.

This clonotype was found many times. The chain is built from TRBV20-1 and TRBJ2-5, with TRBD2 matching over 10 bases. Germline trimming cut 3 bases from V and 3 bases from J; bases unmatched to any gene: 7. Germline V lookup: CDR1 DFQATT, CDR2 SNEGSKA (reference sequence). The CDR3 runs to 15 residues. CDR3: CSASSRTSGEETQYF. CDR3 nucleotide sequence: TGCAGTGCTAGTTCCCGTACTAGCGGGGAAGAGACCCAGTACTTC.